Presented here are 20 T cell receptor beta chains from one specimen sequenced in a study of cytomegalovirus exposure and HLA in healthy donors. PCR was performed using 60 Vbeta and 13 Jbeta primers. Sequencing was performed with immunoSEQ multiplex PCR; in TCRdb, only in-frame clones are kept and a portion is missing. The sample lists 150,000 to 200,000 clones; more than 70% were seen once. The sample taken for sequencing was PBMCs. The receptors shown here come from a woman aged 40 to 50 in good health and CMV-seronegative.

The chain uses TRBV19 and TRBJ1-2, with a weak D call TRBD1 (6 bases). CDR3 length: 15 residues. Trimming left V 1 base short and J 6 bases short, with 15 bases between. Germline values: CDR1 LNHDA, CDR2 SQIVND (reference sequence). DNA for the CDR3: TGTGCCAGTAGTATAGGAAAAGGGAGGGGGAATGGCTACACCTTC. This gives the protein CASSIGKGRGNGYTF.

A note on this clone: Other nucleotide sequences in the sample specify the same CDR3. The chain links TRBV9 to TRBJ1-3, with D perhaps TRBD1 (5 bases). Trimming removed 3 bases at V and 4 bases at J, with 14 bases between. CDR1 and CDR2 from the germline V gene are SGDLS and YYNGEE. CDR3 length: 15 residues. DNA of the CDR3: TGTGCCAGCAGCGGTGGGGGGGACTCGGGAAACACCATATATTTT. It specifies CASSGGGDSGNTIYF. Full variable domain (missing parts from reference TRBV9 and TRBJ1-3): DSGVTQTPKHLITATGQRVTLRCSPRSGDLSVYWYQQSLDQGLQFLIQYYNGEERAKGNILERFSAQQFPDLHSELNLSSLELGDSALYFCASSGGGDSGNTIYFGEGSWLTVV.

The genes are TRBV5-4 and TRBJ2-3, with 10 bases that match TRBD2. Germline CDR1 and CDR2: SGHNT and YYREEE (reference sequence). Losses at the gene ends were 5 bases for V and 1 base for J; bases not matched to a gene: 10. This CDR3 has 17 amino acids. The CDR3 region is CASSSAQREGGTDTQYF. CDR3 DNA: TGTGCCAGCAGTTCAGCGCAGCGGGAGGGCGGCACAGATACGCAGTATTTT. The whole variable domain, remainder taken from reference TRBV5-4 and TRBJ2-3, is ETGVTQSPTHLIKTRGQQVTLRCSSQSGHNTVSWYQQALGQGPQFIFQYYREEENGRGNFPPRFSGLQFPNYSSELNVNALELDDSALYLCASSSAQREGGTDTQYFGPGTRLTVL.

This clone came up a few times. The chain carries TRBV18 and TRBJ2-5; 10 bases map to TRBD1. Trimming took 0 bases from V and 5 from J; bases not matched to a gene: 6. CDR1 is KGHSH, CDR2 LQKENI, per germline. The CDR3 covers 16 residues. The CDR3 is CASSPPGTGVRETQYF. The CDR3 DNA reads TGTGCCAGCTCACCACCCGGGACAGGGGTTAGGGAGACCCAGTACTTC.

The genes are TRBV7-8 and TRBJ1-4; D possibly corresponds to TRBD1 (5 bases). The CDR3 has 15 residues. V was clipped by 2 bases and J by 8 bases, with 15 bases between them. Germline CDR1 SGHVS, CDR2 FQNEAQ. The CDR3 sequence is CASSLMGPSSEKLFF. Written as DNA, the CDR3 is TGTGCCAGCAGCTTAATGGGGCCCTCCAGCGAAAAACTGTTTTTT.

The CDR3 bases are TGTGCCAGCTCACCTTGGGACAGGGGGCGCTGGTATGGCTACACCTTC. The encoded protein is CASSPWDRGRWYGYTF. The chain joins TRBV18 to TRBJ1-2, with TRBD1 matching 12 bases. Germline values: CDR1 KGHSH, CDR2 LQKENI. Trimming removed 3 bases from V and 5 bases from J; junction bases left unmatched: 7. The CDR3 totals 16 residues.

V is TRBV29-1 and J is TRBJ1-1, with TRBD1 matching over 8 bases. Germline lookup yields CDR1 SQVTM and CDR2 ANQGSEA. The CDR3 spans 13 residues. Trimming took 6 bases from V and 2 from J; bases not matched to a gene: 5. The CDR3 sequence: CSVPGQVNTEAFF. As DNA, the CDR3 is TGCAGCGTCCCGGGACAGGTAAACACTGAAGCTTTCTTT.

This rearrangement joins TRBV9 to TRBJ2-4; TRBD1 agrees at 9 bases. This CDR3 is 16 amino acids long. The V and J ends lost 3 bases and 0 bases, in that order; junction bases with no gene match: 4. Per the germline V gene, CDR1 is SGDLS and CDR2 is YYNGEE. The DNA for the CDR3 is TGTGCCAGCAGCGCTGGGACAGGGCTAGCCAAAAACATTCAGTACTTC. It encodes CASSAGTGLAKNIQYF. Full variable domain (remainder filled in from reference TRBV9 and TRBJ2-4): DSGVTQTPKHLITATGQRVTLRCSPRSGDLSVYWYQQSLDQGLQFLIQYYNGEERAKGNILERFSAQQFPDLHSELNLSSLELGDSALYFCASSAGTGLAKNIQYFGAGTRLSVL.

This chain joins TRBV19 and TRBJ2-1, with a possible D match to TRBD1 (6 bases). Germline assignment: CDR1 LNHDA and CDR2 SQIVND (reference sequence). Trimming shortened V by 8 bases and J by 3 bases, and 17 bases separated the two germline ends. CDR3 length: 15 amino acids. The CDR3 sequence: CASSTDWDNYNEQFF. Written as DNA, the CDR3 is TGTGCCAGTTCCACCGACTGGGACAACTACAATGAGCAGTTCTTC.

The J gene is TRBJ2-1, the V gene TRBV19; no definite D call. Germline loops: CDR1 LNHDA, CDR2 SQIVND (reference sequence). The CDR3 is 18 residues long. V was cut by 0 bases and J by 0 bases, with 15 bases left in between. CDR3 loop: CASSIDHEILSSYNEQFF. For the CDR3, the DNA is TGTGCCAGTAGTATAGATCACGAAATTCTCAGCTCCTACAATGAGCAGTTCTTC.

This sequence joins TRBV18 and TRBJ1-2, with 8 bases matching TRBD1. Germline loops: CDR1 KGHSH, CDR2 LQKENI. CDR3 length equals 15 residues. Unmatched junction bases numbered 6, after V lost 0 bases and J lost 6 bases. The CDR3: CASSPPTRGLDGYTF. The CDR3 region has the DNA TGTGCCAGCTCACCACCAACCAGGGGGCTCGATGGCTACACCTTC.

V gene TRBV28 combines with J gene TRBJ2-1; 7 nucleotides match TRBD2. The CDR3 extends over 14 amino acids. CDR1 and CDR2 from the germline V gene are MDHEN and SYDVKM. Unmatched junction bases numbered 8, after V lost 7 bases and J lost 5 bases. CDR3 protein: CASTGGGLNNEQFF. The CDR3 DNA reads as TGTGCCAGCACTGGGGGGGGACTTAACAATGAGCAGTTCTTC.

This chain links TRBV5-1 with TRBJ2-1, with D maybe TRBD1 (5 bases). V lost 4 bases and J 7 bases, leaving 24 bases between the germline ends. The germline V gene has CDR1 SGHRS and CDR2 YFSETQ. The CDR3 has 17 residues. This CDR3 reads CASSPSPGAHSGNEQFF. DNA of the CDR3: TGCGCCAGCAGCCCATCCCCTGGGGCCCACTCAGGGAATGAGCAGTTCTTC.

The J gene is TRBJ1-2, the V gene TRBV30; 9 bases line up with TRBD1. Germline V gives CDR1 GTSNPN, CDR2 SVGIG (reference sequence). Losses at the gene ends were 7 bases for V and 4 bases for J; bases not matched to a gene: 13. This CDR3 contains 15 residues. The CDR3 bases are TGTGCCTCACCCCCGGGACAGGGCGCAATCTATGGCTACACCTTC. Protein sequence: CASPPGQGAIYGYTF.

CDR3 DNA: TGTGCCTGGAGTCCCAGTCGCTACGAGCAGTACTTC. Protein: CAWSPSRYEQYF. The chain employs TRBV30 and TRBJ2-7; D gene ambiguous. Deletions cut 2 bases from V and 3 bases from J, with 8 bases between. CDR1 and CDR2 (germline): GTSNPN, SVGIG (reference sequence). The CDR3 is 12 residues long.

The CDR3 loop reads CASSLSATNEKLFF. The CDR3, as DNA: TGTGCCAGCAGCTTATCTGCAACTAATGAAAAACTGTTTTTT. The chain uses TRBV7-9 and TRBJ1-4; D remains unclear. This CDR3 region has 14 residues. Germline V gives CDR1 SEHNR, CDR2 FQNEAQ (reference sequence). V lost 2 bases and J lost 0, with 4 bases in between. Complete variable domain (other parts from reference TRBV7-9 and TRBJ1-4): DTGVSQNPRHKITKRGQNVTFRCDPISEHNRLYWYRQTLGQGPEFLTYFQNEAQLEKSRLLSDRFSAERPKGSFSTLEIQRTEQGDSAMYLCASSLSATNEKLFFGSGTQLSVL.

J is TRBJ1-4 and V is TRBV10-3; D not certain. Trimming left V 2 bases short and J 8 bases short, with 12 bases between. CDR1 is ENHRY, CDR2 SYGVKD, per germline. The CDR3 contains 14 residues. This chain's CDR3 is CAISETSSGEKLFF. The CDR3 DNA reads TGTGCCATCAGTGAGACATCGTCCGGGGAAAAACTGTTTTTT.

V usage is TRBV19 and J usage is TRBJ1-5; TRBD1 might be the D (6 bases). The CDR3 extends over 15 amino acids. CDR1 and CDR2 (germline): LNHDA, SQIVND (reference sequence). Trimming left V 6 bases short and J 2 bases short, with 14 bases between. In DNA, the CDR3 is TGTGCCAGTAGCGGACAGCACTGGGGCAATCAGCCCCAGCATTTT. It specifies CASSGQHWGNQPQHF. The whole variable domain, filled in from reference TRBV19 and TRBJ1-5, reads DGGITQSPKYLFRKEGQNVTLSCEQNLNHDAMYWYRQDPGQGLRLIYYSQIVNDFQKGDIAEGYSVSREKKESFPLTVTSAQKNPTAFYLCASSGQHWGNQPQHFGDGTRLSIL.

This clone was counted between two and nine times. The V gene is TRBV7-3, the J gene TRBJ1-2; D is perhaps TRBD1 (5 bases). The length of the CDR3 is 15 residues. The V and J ends lost 5 bases and 4 bases respectively, with 17 bases between them. CDR1 is SGHTA, CDR2 FQGTGA, per germline. In DNA form, the CDR3 reads TGTGCCAGCAGCCCCCAGCCGGGACTGCTCTATGGCTACACCTTC. This encodes CASSPQPGLLYGYTF.

V usage is TRBV5-1 and J usage is TRBJ2-7; the match to TRBD1 covers 8 bases. Trimming removed 0 bases from V and 6 bases from J; junction bases left unmatched: 5. The CDR3 has 14 residues. CDR1 and CDR2 (germline): SGHRS, YFSETQ. The DNA of the CDR3 is TGCGCCAGCAGCTTGGGGCCCGGACAGGGCGAGCAGTACGTC. Its protein is CASSLGPGQGEQYV.